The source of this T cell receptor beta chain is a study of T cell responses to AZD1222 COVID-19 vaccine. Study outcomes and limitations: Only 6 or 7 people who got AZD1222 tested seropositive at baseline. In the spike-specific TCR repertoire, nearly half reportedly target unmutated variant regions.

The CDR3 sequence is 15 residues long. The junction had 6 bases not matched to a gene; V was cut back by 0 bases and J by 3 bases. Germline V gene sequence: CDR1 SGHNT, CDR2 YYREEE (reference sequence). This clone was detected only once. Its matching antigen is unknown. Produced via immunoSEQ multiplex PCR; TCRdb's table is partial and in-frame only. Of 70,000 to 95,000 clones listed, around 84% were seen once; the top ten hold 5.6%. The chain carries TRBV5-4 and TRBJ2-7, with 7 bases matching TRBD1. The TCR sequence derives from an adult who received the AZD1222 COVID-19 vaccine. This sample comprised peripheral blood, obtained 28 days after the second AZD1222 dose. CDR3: CASSLGGTVIYEQYF. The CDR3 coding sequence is TGTGCCAGCAGCTTGGGTGGGACAGTCATCTACGAGCAGTACTTC.